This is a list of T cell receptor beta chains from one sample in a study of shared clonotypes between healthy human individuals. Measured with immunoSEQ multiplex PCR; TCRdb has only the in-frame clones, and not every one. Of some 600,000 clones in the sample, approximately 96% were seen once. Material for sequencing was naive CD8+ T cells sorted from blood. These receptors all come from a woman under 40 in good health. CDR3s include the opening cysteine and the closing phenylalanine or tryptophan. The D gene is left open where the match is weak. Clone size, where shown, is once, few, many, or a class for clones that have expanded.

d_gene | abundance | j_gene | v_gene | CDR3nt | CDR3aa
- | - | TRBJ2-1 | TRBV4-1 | TGCGCCAGCAGCCAAGACCCAGGGTCCTACAATGAGCAGTTCTTC | CASSQDPGSYNEQFF
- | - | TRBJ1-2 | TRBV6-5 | TGTGCCAGCAGCTCGGGGGTTGTGGCTGGCTACACCTTC | CASSSGVVAGYTF
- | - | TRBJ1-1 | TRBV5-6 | TGTGCCAGCAGCTTGGGAGGTAGCACTGAAGCTTTCTTT | CASSLGGSTEAFF
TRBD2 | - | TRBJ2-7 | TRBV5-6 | TGTGCCAGCCTGAGCGGGAGCTCCTACGAGCAGTACTTC | CASLSGSSYEQYF
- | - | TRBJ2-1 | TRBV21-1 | TGTGCCAGCAGCTCCCGGGACCGTAGCTCCTACAATGAGCAGTTCTTC | CASSSRDRSSYNEQFF
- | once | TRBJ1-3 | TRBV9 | TGTGCCAGCATGGGACTGTTGGGAAACACCATATATTTT | CASMGLLGNTIYF
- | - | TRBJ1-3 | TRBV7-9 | TGTGCCAGCAGCCCCCGGACAGCTGTCTCTGGAAACACCATATATTTT | CASSPRTAVSGNTIYF
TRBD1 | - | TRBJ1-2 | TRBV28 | TGTGCCAGCAGTTGGGGGACAGGGGATTACACCTTC | CASSWGTGDYTF
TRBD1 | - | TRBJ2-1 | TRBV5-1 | TGCGCCAGCAGCTTGGAACAGGGGGCCTCCCTCACCTACAATGAGCAGTTCTTC | CASSLEQGASLTYNEQFF
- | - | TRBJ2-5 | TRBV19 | TGTGCCAGTAGTATAGCGGGAGTTGAAGAGACCCAGTACTTC | CASSIAGVEETQYF
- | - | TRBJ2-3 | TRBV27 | TGTGCCAGCAGTTTTCTTCAGGGAGCCGGCACAGATACGCAGTATTTT | CASSFLQGAGTDTQYF
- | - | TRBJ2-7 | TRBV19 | TGTGCCAGTAGTATTGACGGACGGACCTACGAGCAGTACTTC | CASSIDGRTYEQYF
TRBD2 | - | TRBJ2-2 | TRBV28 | TGTGCCAGCAGTCGCCGACTCGGGAGGGGCGGGGAGCTGTTTTTT | CASSRRLGRGGELFF
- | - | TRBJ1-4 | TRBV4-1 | TGCGCCAGCAGCCAAGAAGGCTGGGCAGGGAAGGGACTGAATGAAAAACTGTTTTTT | CASSQEGWAGKGLNEKLFF
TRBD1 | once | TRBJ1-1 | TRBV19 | TGTGCCAGTAGAGGCTTGGGCAGGGGGACTGAAGCTTTCTTT | CASRGLGRGTEAFF
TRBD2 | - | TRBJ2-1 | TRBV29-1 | TGCAGCGTTGGCGGACTAGCGGGAGGATTAAAGGCCTACAATGAGCAGTTCTTC | CSVGGLAGGLKAYNEQFF
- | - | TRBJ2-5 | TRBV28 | TGTGCCAGCAGTTCAGAAGCCGGGACACACTACCAAGAGACCCAGTACTTC | CASSSEAGTHYQETQYF
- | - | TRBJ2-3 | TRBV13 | TGTGCCAGCAGCCGCCGTGGGACTTTCACAGATACGCAGTATTTT | CASSRRGTFTDTQYF
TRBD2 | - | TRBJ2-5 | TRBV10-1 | TGCGCCAGCAGTGATCAGCGGGAGTACGTAGAGACCCAGTACTTC | CASSDQREYVETQYF
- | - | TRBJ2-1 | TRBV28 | TGTGCCAGCAATCCGGGACAACTCGTTTACAATGAGCAGTTCTTC | CASNPGQLVYNEQFF
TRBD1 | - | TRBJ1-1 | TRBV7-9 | TGTGCCAGCAGCTTCGGGACAGGGTACACTGAAGCTTTCTTT | CASSFGTGYTEAFF
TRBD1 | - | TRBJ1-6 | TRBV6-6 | TGTGCCAGCAGTAGTCCCGGGACAGACCATTCACCCCTCCACTTT | CASSSPGTDHSPLHF
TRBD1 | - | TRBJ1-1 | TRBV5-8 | TGTGCCAGCAGCTTGGACAGGGGTTTCACTGAAGCTTTCTTT | CASSLDRGFTEAFF
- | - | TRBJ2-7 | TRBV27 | TGTGCCAGCAGTTTAAGTTTCAGGGGTGGCTCTTACGAGCAGTACTTC | CASSLSFRGGSYEQYF
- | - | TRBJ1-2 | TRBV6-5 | TGTGCCAGCAGTTATCAGGGGTCCTATGGCTACACCTTC | CASSYQGSYGYTF
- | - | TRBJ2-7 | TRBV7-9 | TGTGCCAGCAGCTCAGAAGGGAACGAGCAGTACTTC | CASSSEGNEQYF
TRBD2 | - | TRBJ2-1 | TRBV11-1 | TGTGCCAGCAGCTCCGGACTAGCGAGCTGGGATGAGCAGTTCTTC | CASSSGLASWDEQFF
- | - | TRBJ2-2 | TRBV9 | TGTGCCAGCAGCGCCGGGAACAACCCCGGGGAGCTGTTTTTT | CASSAGNNPGELFF
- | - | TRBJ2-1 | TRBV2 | TGTGCCAGCAGTGAACGCGCCAGGCGATATGAGCAGTTCTTC | CASSERARRYEQFF
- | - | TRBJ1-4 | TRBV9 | TGTGCCAGCAGTTTAGGGGGGACTAATGAAAAACTGTTTTTT | CASSLGGTNEKLFF
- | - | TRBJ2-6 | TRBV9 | TGTGCCAGCAGCGTAGATGGGGTTGGGGCCAACGTCCTGACTTTC | CASSVDGVGANVLTF
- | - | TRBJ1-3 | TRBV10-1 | TGCGCCAGCAGTGATCCAGCGGGACTCTCGAACGGAAACACCATATATTTT | CASSDPAGLSNGNTIYF
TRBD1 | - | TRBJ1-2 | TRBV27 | TGTGCCAGCACCTCGGGAGGGGGCAACGGCGGCTACACCTTC | CASTSGGGNGGYTF
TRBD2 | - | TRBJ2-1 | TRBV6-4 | TGTGCCAGCAGTGACGCGGGACTAGCACCCCATGAGCAGTTCTTC | CASSDAGLAPHEQFF
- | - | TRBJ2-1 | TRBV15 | TGTGCCACCAGCAGCCCGGGTGGGCTGTTCTCCTACAATGAGCAGTTCTTC | CATSSPGGLFSYNEQFF
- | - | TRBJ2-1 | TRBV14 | TGTGCCAGCAGCCAAGATAGGAATGAGCAGTTCTTC | CASSQDRNEQFF
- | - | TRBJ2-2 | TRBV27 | TGTGCCAGCAGTCCAACTACGTCGGTTGCCGACACCGGGGAGCTGTTTTTT | CASSPTTSVADTGELFF
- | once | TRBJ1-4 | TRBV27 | TGTGCCAGCAGTGAACAGAGATTCGCTGACCGAGGGCAAGAAAAACTGTTTTTT | CASSEQRFADRGQEKLFF
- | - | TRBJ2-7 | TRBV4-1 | TGCGCCAGCAGCCCCGGGACCGCAGCCTACGAGCAGTACTTC | CASSPGTAAYEQYF
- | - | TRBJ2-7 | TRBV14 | TGTGCCAGCAGCCAAGAGTGGCAGGCATCACCCTACGAGCAGTACTTC | CASSQEWQASPYEQYF
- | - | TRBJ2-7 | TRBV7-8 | TGTGCCAGCAGCTTAGATGGGGGAACCTCCTACGAGCAGTACTTC | CASSLDGGTSYEQYF
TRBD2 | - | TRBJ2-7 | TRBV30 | TGTGCCTGGAGTCCCCTTAGCGGGAGAAAGTACGAGCAGTACTTC | CAWSPLSGRKYEQYF
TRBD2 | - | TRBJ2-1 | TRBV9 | TGTGCCAGCAGCGCCGGGGGACTAGCGGGAGCTCCAAACAATGAGCAGTTCTTC | CASSAGGLAGAPNNEQFF
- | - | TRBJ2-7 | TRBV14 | TGTGCCAGCAGCCAAGATACTCGGGACCATGGGCCTTGCGAGCAGTACTTC | CASSQDTRDHGPCEQYF
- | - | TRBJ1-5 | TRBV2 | TGTGCCAGCAGCGAGGACACCACGGGCAATCAGCCCCAGCATTTT | CASSEDTTGNQPQHF
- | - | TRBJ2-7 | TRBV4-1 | TGCGCCAGCAGCCCTCCCGGGGGGCCCATCTACCATAGGCCCTACGAGCAGTACTTC | CASSPPGGPIYHRPYEQYF
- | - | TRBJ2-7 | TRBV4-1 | TGCGCCAGCAGTCAGATAGTCCAAACCGGGACTCCCAGTTACTCCTACGAGCAGTACTTC | CASSQIVQTGTPSYSYEQYF
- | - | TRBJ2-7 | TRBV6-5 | TGTGCCAGCAGTGAACGTGACTACTACTACGAGCAGTACTTC | CASSERDYYYEQYF
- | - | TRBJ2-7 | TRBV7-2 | TGTGCCAGCAGCTTACCTACAGGCTACGAGCAGTACTTC | CASSLPTGYEQYF
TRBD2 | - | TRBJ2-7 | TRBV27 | TGTGCCAGCAGCCCTCTAGCTAGCGGGATTGCGCAGTACTTC | CASSPLASGIAQYF
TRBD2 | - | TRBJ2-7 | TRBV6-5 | TGTGCCAGCAGTAGCACTAGCGGGAGGGCCGAAGAGCAGTACTTC | CASSSTSGRAEEQYF
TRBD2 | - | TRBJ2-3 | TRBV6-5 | TGTGCCAGCAGGCCGACGGGGCGGGAGGGAGATACGCAGTATTTT | CASRPTGREGDTQYF
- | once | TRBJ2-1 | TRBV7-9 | TGTGCCAGCAGCTTAGGAGGGGAAGGTGGCAATGAGCAGTTCTTC | CASSLGGEGGNEQFF
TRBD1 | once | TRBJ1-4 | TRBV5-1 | TGCGCCAGCAGCTTCGGCCCAGACAGGGCGACTGAAAAACTGTTTTTT | CASSFGPDRATEKLFF
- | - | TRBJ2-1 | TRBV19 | TGTGCCAGTAGTGAGGCGGGGCCCCACAATGAGCAGTTCTTC | CASSEAGPHNEQFF
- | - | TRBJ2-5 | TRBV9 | TGTGCCAGCACCCGAGACGGGGGGCCGAGGGAGACCCAGTACTTC | CASTRDGGPRETQYF